These 20 T cell receptor beta chains were sequenced from one sample in a study of T cell changes during pregnancy in multiple sclerosis. Libraries were prepared by immunoSEQ multiplex PCR; TCRdb keeps only in-frame clonotypes and omits some of them. The sample records around 130,000 clones, 95% to 98% being singletons. This specimen was peripheral blood, taken after pregnancy. The receptors were sampled from a female donor with multiple sclerosis, enrolled in a pregnancy study.

The gene calls are TRBV14 and TRBJ2-7; TRBD1 agrees at 7 bases. The CDR3 has 13 amino acids. V shed 4 bases and J 5 bases; nucleotides not matched to a gene: 5. Germline values: CDR1 SGHDN, CDR2 FVKESK. The CDR3 is CASSPYRGNEQYF. CDR3 nucleotide sequence: TGTGCCAGCAGCCCGTACAGGGGTAACGAGCAGTACTTC.

DNA of the CDR3: TGTGCCAGTAGTCCCAGGCTAGCGGGGGGTGAGCAGTTCTTC. This gives the protein CASSPRLAGGEQFF. This rearrangement joins TRBV19 to TRBJ2-1; 11 nucleotides line up with TRBD2. There are 14 residues in the CDR3. Germline lookup yields CDR1 LNHDA and CDR2 SQIVND (reference sequence). V was clipped by 5 bases and J by 9 bases; unmatched bases: 6.

The V gene is TRBV10-3, the J gene TRBJ1-2, with 8 bases that match TRBD1. Germline V gene sequence: CDR1 ENHRY, CDR2 SYGVKD. This CDR3 contains 14 residues. The trim removed 0 bases at V and 6 bases at J, leaving 3 bases unmatched. DNA for the CDR3: TGTGCCATCAGTGAGTCTACCAGGGGGCATGGCTACACCTTC. It specifies CAISESTRGHGYTF.

This clone has a handful of counts. The chain is built from TRBV28 and TRBJ1-1; D call uncertain. CDR1 is MDHEN, CDR2 SYDVKM, per germline. This CDR3 spans 11 amino acids. Trimming took 5 bases from V and 5 from J, leaving 6 bases between them. This CDR3 is CASSGETEAFF. The CDR3 DNA reads as TGTGCCAGCAGTGGAGAGACTGAAGCTTTCTTT.

The chain is built from TRBV19 and TRBJ2-3, with TRBD1 matching 10 bases. CDR1 is LNHDA, CDR2 SQIVND, per germline (reference sequence). This CDR3 has 15 residues. V trimming: 4 bases; J trimming: 6 bases; junction bases outside the gene matches: 7. CDR3: CASSRTGGSGDTQYF. The CDR3 nucleotides read TGTGCCAGTAGTAGGACAGGGGGGTCGGGTGATACGCAGTATTTT.

The rearrangement uses TRBV6-1 and TRBJ1-3; 7 bases agree with TRBD1. This CDR3 is 13 amino acids long. From germline, CDR1 is MNHNS and CDR2 SASEGT. The junction had 12 bases not matched to a gene; V was cut back by 8 bases and J by 11 bases. The CDR3 coding sequence is TGTGCCAGCTCACAGGGGACAACTTTCCCCATATATTTT. Its protein product is CASSQGTTFPIYF.

The chain joins TRBV28 to TRBJ2-2; 10 bases are shared with TRBD2. CDR1 is MDHEN, CDR2 SYDVKM, per germline. V lost 6 bases to trimming and J lost 6 bases; unmatched junction nucleotides: 4. The CDR3 runs to 14 residues. This CDR3 is CASRLAGMSGELFF. In DNA, the CDR3 is TGTGCCAGCAGACTAGCGGGAATGTCCGGGGAGCTGTTTTTT.

This chain uses TRBV29-1 with TRBJ2-3; 8 positions agree with TRBD1. This CDR3 contains 14 residues. V dropped 8 bases and J dropped 2; count of bases not matched to a gene: 9. Germline CDR1 reads SQVTM; CDR2 reads ANQGSEA. CDR3 sequence (DNA): TGCAGCTCCACCGGGACAGGACCCACAGATACGCAGTATTTT. Its protein product is CSSTGTGPTDTQYF.

This chain uses TRBV28 with TRBJ2-1, with D maybe TRBD2 (5 bases). There are 15 residues in the CDR3. Germline-derived CDR1 and CDR2 are MDHEN and SYDVKM. V lost 3 bases to trimming and J lost 9 bases, with 18 bases between them. CDR3: CASSFVSFGMSEQFF. The CDR3 nucleotides read TGTGCCAGCAGTTTCGTGTCGTTCGGGATGAGTGAGCAGTTCTTC.

This clone was recorded a few times. The chain carries TRBV7-9 and TRBJ1-1, with a weak D call TRBD1 (6 bases). The CDR3 is 13 amino acids. Germline CDR1 reads SEHNR; CDR2 reads FQNEAQ (reference sequence). V was trimmed by 4 bases and J by 8 bases, leaving 14 bases between them. The CDR3 bases are TGTGCCAGCAGCTCTCCCCACAGGGTGGAAGCTTTCTTT. Translation gives CASSSPHRVEAFF.

The chain links TRBV7-6 to TRBJ2-5; D unclear. Germline values: CDR1 SGHVS, CDR2 FNYEAQ. V lost 3 bases, J lost 7 bases, and 12 bases lay in between. The CDR3 runs 13 residues. CDR3 protein: CASSFGGVGTQYF. CDR3 DNA sequence: TGTGCCAGCAGCTTTGGCGGAGTCGGGACCCAGTACTTC.

V usage is TRBV5-1 and J usage is TRBJ1-1, with 8 bases that match TRBD1. Unmatched junction bases numbered 15, after V lost 4 bases and J lost 10 bases. CDR1 is SGHRS and CDR2 is YFSETQ in the germline V gene. CDR3 length: 15 amino acids. The CDR3 is CASSIAGTGRFGAFF. The CDR3 region has the DNA TGCGCCAGCAGCATAGCCGGGACAGGTAGGTTTGGAGCTTTCTTT.

In this sample, this clone turned up once. The chain has TRBV27 and TRBJ2-5; TRBD2 matches at 10 bases. Germline V CDR1 and CDR2: MNHEY, SMNVEV (reference sequence). V trimming: 4 bases; J trimming: 6 bases; junction bases outside the gene matches: 2. This CDR3 contains 13 residues. The CDR3 protein is CASSSSGSKTQYF. The CDR3 nucleotides read TGTGCCAGCAGTTCTAGCGGGAGTAAGACCCAGTACTTC.

CDR3 loop: CASSLHDRAYGYTF. The CDR3 DNA sequence: TGTGCCAGCAGTTTACATGACAGGGCCTATGGCTACACCTTC. The chain has TRBV28 and TRBJ1-2, with TRBD1 matching 7 bases. Germline CDR1 reads MDHEN; CDR2 reads SYDVKM. CDR3 size: 14 residues. Losses at the gene ends were 2 bases for V and 4 bases for J; bases not matched to a gene: 4.

In this sample, this clone turned up once. The rearrangement joins TRBV7-2 to TRBJ2-3, with a possible D match to TRBD2 (6 bases). This CDR3 has 13 amino acids. V shed 3 bases and J shed 6 bases, with 10 bases lying between them. CDR1 SGHTA and CDR2 FQGNSA come from the germline V gene. The CDR3 sequence is CASSLGGTDTQYF. In nucleotides, the CDR3 is TGTGCCAGCAGCTTGGGCGGGACTGATACGCAGTATTTT.

The count of this clone is one. The chain recombines TRBV18 with TRBJ1-1; TRBD1 might be the D (5 bases). The CDR3 length is 15 residues. Trimming shortened V by 2 bases and J by 0 bases, and 10 bases separated the two germline ends. Looked up from germline, CDR1 is KGHSH and CDR2 is LQKENI. CDR3 DNA: TGTGCCAGCTCACCAAGCAACAGGATGAACACTGAAGCTTTCTTT. This gives the protein CASSPSNRMNTEAFF.

The J gene is TRBJ1-1, the V gene TRBV6-6; 7 bases map to TRBD1. V shed 8 bases and J 1 base; nucleotides not matched to a gene: 7. Germline CDR1 and CDR2: MNHNY and SVGAGI (reference sequence). The CDR3 runs 14 residues. CDR3 amino acids: CASSNRGANTEAFF. DNA of the CDR3: TGTGCCAGCTCTAACAGGGGCGCGAACACTGAAGCTTTCTTT.

The V and J genes are TRBV5-1 and TRBJ2-2, with D possibly being TRBD2 (5 bases). Looked up from germline, CDR1 is SGHRS and CDR2 is YFSETQ. This CDR3 spans 15 amino acids. Trimming removed 5 bases at V and 1 base at J, with 12 bases between. CDR3 nucleotides: TGCGCCAGCAGGTTCCCAAGCGGGAACACCGGGGAGCTGTTTTTT. This gives the protein CASRFPSGNTGELFF.

The chain uses TRBV6-1 and TRBJ2-3, with TRBD2 identical over 13 bases. This CDR3 is 15 amino acids long. Germline lookup yields CDR1 MNHNS and CDR2 SASEGT. V dropped 6 bases and J dropped 3; count of bases not matched to a gene: 3. CDR3 amino acids: CASRLLAGGTDTQYF. For the CDR3, the DNA is TGTGCCAGCAGGTTACTAGCGGGAGGGACAGATACGCAGTATTTT.

This chain uses TRBV5-1 with TRBJ2-7; D is perhaps TRBD1 (5 bases). The germline gives CDR1 SGHRS, CDR2 YFSETQ. This CDR3 contains 14 residues. Deletions cut 5 bases from V and 2 bases from J, with 14 bases between. The CDR3 DNA follows: TGCGCCAGCAGATCGACAGTGGGGCCCTACGAGCAGTACTTC. Translation: CASRSTVGPYEQYF.